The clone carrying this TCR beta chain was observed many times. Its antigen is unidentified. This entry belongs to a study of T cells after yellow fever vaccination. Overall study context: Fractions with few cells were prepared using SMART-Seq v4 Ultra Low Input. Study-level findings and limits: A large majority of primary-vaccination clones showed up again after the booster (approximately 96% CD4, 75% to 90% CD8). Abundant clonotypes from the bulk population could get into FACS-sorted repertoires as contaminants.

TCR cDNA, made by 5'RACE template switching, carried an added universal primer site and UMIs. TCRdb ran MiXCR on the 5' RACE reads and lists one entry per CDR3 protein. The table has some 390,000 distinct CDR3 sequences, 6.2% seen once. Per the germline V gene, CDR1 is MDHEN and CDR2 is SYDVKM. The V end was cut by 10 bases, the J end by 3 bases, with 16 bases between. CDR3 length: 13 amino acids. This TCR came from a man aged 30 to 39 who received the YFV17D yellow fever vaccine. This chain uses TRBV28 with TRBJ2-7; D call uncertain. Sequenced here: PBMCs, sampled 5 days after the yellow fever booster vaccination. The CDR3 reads CATIPGPNYEQYF. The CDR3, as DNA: TGTGCCACCATTCCGGGTCCAAACTACGAGCAGTACTTC.